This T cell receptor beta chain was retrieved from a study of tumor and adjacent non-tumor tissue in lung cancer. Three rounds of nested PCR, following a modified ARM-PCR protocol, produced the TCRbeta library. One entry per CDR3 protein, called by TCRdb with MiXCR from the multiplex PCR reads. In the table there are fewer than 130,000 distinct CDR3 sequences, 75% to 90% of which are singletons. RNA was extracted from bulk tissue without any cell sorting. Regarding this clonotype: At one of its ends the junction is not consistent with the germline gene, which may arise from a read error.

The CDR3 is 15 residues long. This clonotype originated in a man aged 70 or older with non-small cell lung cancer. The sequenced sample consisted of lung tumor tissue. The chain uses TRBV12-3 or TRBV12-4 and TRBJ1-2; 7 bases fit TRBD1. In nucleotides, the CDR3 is TGTGCTAGCAGTTTATTGACAGGGTTTGGCTATGACTACTCCTTC. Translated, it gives CASSLLTGFGYDYSF.